The entry that follows covers one T cell receptor (beta chain) sequence. TCRdb processed the RT-PCR reads anew with MiXCR; each CDR3 protein has one entry. Of more than 550,000 distinct CDR3 sequences listed, approximately 15% were seen once; the top ten hold around 3.3%. Germline V gene sequence: CDR1 SEHNR, CDR2 FQNEAQ (reference sequence). This CDR3 is built from 12 residues. Deletions cut 5 bases from V and 3 bases from J, with 8 bases between. This TCR derives from a female donor in good health, serving as a healthy control. Sequencing was done on a sample of memory CD4+ T cells from blood. The gene calls are TRBV7-9 and TRBJ2-7; the D is unclear. In nucleotides, the CDR3 is TGTGCCAGCAGCGCGAGCATCTACGAGCAGTACTTC. This encodes CASSASIYEQYF.